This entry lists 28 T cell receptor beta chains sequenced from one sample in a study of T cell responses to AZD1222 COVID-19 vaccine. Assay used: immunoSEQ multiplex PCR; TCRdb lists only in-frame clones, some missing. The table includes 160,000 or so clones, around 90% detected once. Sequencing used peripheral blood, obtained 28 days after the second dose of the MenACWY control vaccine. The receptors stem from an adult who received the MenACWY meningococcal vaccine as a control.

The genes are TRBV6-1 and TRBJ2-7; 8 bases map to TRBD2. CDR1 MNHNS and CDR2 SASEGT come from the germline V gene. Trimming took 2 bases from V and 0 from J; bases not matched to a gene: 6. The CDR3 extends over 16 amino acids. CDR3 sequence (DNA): TGTGCCAGCAGTGAATACGGACTAGCTGCCTCCTACGAGCAGTACTTC. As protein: CASSEYGLAASYEQYF.

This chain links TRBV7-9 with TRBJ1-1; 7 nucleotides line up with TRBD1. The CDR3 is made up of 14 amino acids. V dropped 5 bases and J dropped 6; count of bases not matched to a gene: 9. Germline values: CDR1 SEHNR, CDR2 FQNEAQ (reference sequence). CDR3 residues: CASSPRGGGPEAFF. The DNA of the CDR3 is TGTGCCAGCAGCCCCAGGGGGGGTGGGCCTGAAGCTTTCTTT.

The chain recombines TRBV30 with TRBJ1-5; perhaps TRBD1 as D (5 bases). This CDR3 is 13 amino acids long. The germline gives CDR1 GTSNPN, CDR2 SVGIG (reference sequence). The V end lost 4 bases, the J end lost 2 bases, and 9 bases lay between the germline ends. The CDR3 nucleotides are TGTGCCTGGAATATGGGGGGCAATCAGCCCCAGCATTTT. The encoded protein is CAWNMGGNQPQHF. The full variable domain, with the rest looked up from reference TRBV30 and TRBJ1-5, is SQTIHQWPATLVQPVGSPLSLECTVEGTSNPNLYWYRQAAGRGLQLLFYSVGIGQISSEVPQNLSASRPQDRQFILSSKKLLLSDSGFYLCAWNMGGNQPQHFGDGTRLSIL.

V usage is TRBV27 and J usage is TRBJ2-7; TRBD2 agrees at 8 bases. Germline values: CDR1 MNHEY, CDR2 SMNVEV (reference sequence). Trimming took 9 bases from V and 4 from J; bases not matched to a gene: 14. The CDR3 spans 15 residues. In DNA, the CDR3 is TGTGCCAGTACCCCGGGTCAAGGCGGGAGGTACGAGCAGTACTTC. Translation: CASTPGQGGRYEQYF.

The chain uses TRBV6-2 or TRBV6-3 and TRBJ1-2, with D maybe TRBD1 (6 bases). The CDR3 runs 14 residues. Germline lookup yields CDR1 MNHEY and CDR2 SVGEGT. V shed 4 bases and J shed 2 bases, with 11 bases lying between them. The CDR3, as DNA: TGTGCCAGCAGTTGGACAGCCCTAAACTATGGCTACACCTTC. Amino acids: CASSWTALNYGYTF.

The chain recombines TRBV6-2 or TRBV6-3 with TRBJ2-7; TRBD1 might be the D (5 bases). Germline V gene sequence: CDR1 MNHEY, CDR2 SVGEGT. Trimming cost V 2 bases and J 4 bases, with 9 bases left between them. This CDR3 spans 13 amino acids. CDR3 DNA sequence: TGTGCCAGCAGTTACGGGCGGACATACGAGCAGTACTTC. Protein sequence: CASSYGRTYEQYF.

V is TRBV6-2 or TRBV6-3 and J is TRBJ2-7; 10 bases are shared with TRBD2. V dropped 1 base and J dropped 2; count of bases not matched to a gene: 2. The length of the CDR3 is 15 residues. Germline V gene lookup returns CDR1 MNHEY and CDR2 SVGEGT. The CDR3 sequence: CASSYLAGGTYEQYF. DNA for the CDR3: TGTGCCAGCAGTTACTTAGCGGGAGGTACCTACGAGCAGTACTTC.

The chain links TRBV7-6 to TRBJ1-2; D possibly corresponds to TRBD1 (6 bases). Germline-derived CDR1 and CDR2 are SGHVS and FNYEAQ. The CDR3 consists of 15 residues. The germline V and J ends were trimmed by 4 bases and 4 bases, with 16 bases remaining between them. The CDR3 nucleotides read TGTGCCAGCAGCTGGGACACTCGAGGTATCTATGGCTACACCTTC. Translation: CASSWDTRGIYGYTF. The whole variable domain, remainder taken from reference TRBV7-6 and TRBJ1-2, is GAGVSQSPRYKVTKRGQDVALRCDPISGHVSLYWYRQALGQGPEFLTYFNYEAQQDKSGLPNDRFSAERPEGSISTLTIQRTEQRDSAMYRCASSWDTRGIYGYTFGSGTRLTVV.

CDR3 sequence (DNA): TGTGCCTGGGATAGGGACAGGGTTTTGAATGAGCAGTTCTTC. Protein sequence: CAWDRDRVLNEQFF. V usage is TRBV30 and J usage is TRBJ2-1; 9 bases map to TRBD1. The CDR3 length is 14 residues. V shed 5 bases and J 7 bases; nucleotides not matched to a gene: 9. From germline, CDR1 is GTSNPN and CDR2 SVGIG (reference sequence).

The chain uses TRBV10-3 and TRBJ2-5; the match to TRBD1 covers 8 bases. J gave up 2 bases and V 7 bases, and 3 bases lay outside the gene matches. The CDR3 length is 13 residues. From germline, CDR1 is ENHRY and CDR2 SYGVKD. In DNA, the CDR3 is TGTGCCATCAAAGGACAGGGACAAGAGACCCAGTACTTC. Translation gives CAIKGQGQETQYF.

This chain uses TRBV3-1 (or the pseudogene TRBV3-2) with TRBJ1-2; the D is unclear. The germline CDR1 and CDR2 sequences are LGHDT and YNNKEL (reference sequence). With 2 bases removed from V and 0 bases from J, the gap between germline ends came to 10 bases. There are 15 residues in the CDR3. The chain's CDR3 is CASSQYGSSNYGYTF. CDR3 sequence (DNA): TGTGCCAGCAGCCAATACGGATCTTCTAACTATGGCTACACCTTC.

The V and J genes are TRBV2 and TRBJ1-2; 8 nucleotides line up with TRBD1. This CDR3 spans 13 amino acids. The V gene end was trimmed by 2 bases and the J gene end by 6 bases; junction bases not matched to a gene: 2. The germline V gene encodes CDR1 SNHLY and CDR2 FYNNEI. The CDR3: CASSETGGNGYTF. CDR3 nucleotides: TGTGCCAGCAGTGAAACAGGGGGAAATGGCTACACCTTC.

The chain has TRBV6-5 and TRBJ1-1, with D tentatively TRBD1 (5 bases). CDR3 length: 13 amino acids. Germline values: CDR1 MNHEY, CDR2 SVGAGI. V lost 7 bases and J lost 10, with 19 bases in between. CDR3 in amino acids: CASISGGGEVAFF. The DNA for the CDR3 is TGTGCCAGCATAAGTGGGGGAGGGGAAGTAGCTTTCTTT.

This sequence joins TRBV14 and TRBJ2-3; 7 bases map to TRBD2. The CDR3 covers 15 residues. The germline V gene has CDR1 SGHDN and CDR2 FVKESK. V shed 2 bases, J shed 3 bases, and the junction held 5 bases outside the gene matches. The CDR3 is CASSQTSAVTDTQYF. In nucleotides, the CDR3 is TGTGCCAGCAGCCAAACTAGCGCGGTTACAGATACGCAGTATTTT.

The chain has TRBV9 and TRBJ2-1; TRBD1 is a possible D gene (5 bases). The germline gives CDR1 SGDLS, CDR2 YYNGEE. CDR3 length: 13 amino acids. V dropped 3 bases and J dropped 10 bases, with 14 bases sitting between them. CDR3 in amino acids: CASSAGVGVEQFF. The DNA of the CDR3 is TGTGCCAGCAGCGCCGGAGTAGGGGTCGAGCAGTTCTTC. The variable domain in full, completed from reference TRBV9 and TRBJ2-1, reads DSGVTQTPKHLITATGQRVTLRCSPRSGDLSVYWYQQSLDQGLQFLIQYYNGEERAKGNILERFSAQQFPDLHSELNLSSLELGDSALYFCASSAGVGVEQFFGPGTRLTVL.

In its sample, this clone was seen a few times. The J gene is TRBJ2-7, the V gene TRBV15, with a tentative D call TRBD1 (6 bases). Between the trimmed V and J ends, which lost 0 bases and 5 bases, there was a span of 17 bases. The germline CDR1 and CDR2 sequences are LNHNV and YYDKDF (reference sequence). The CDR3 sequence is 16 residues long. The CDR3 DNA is TGTGCCACCAGCAGAGATCTATCAGGGGCGCCCCACGAGCAGTACTTC. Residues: CATSRDLSGAPHEQYF.

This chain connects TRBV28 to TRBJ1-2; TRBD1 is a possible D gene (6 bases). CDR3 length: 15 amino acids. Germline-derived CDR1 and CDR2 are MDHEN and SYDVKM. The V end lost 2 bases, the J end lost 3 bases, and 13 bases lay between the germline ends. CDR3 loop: CASSLLDRSYYGYTF. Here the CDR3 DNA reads TGTGCCAGCAGTTTACTGGACAGAAGTTACTATGGCTACACCTTC.

The CDR3: CASSLEGGASPLHF. Here the CDR3 DNA reads TGTGCCAGCAGCTTAGAAGGGGGCGCTTCACCCCTCCACTTT. This rearrangement joins TRBV7-8 to TRBJ1-6; 7 bases align to TRBD1. J was trimmed by 9 bases and V by 1 base; bases with no gene match: 3. The CDR3 is 14 amino acids. Germline CDR1 and CDR2: SGHVS and FQNEAQ. Together with reference TRBV7-8 and TRBJ1-6, the CDR3 gives the full variable domain: GAGVSQSPRYKVAKRGQDVALRCDPISGHVSLFWYQQALGQGPEFLTYFQNEAQLDKSGLPSDRFFAERPEGSVSTLKIQRTQQEDSAVYLCASSLEGGASPLHFGNGTRLTVT.

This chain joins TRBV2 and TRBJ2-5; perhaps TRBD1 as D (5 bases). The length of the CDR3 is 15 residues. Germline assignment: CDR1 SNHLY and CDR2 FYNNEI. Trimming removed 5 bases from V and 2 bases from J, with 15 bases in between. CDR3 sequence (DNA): TGTGCCAGCAGTATAGGGGCCCGCGCGCAAGAGACCCAGTACTTC. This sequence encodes CASSIGARAQETQYF.

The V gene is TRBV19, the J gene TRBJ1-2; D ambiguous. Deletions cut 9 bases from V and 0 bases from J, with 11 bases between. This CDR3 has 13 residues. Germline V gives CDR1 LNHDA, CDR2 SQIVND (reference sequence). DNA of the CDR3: TGTGCCAGCAAGCAAGGGACTAACTATGGCTACACCTTC. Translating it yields CASKQGTNYGYTF.

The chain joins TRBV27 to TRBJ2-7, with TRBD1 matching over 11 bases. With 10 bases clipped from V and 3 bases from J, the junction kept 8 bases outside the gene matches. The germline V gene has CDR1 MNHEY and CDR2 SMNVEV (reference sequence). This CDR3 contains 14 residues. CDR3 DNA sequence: TGTGCCAACGGGACAGGGGGATTCCACTACGAGCAGTACTTC. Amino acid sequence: CANGTGGFHYEQYF.

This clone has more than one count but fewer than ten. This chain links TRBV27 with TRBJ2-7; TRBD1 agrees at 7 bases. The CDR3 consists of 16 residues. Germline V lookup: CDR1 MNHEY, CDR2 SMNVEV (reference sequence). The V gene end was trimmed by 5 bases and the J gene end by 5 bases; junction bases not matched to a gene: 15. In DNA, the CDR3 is TGTGCCAGCAGTCTCCTCTCAGACAGGGCTCCTAACGAGCAGTACTTC. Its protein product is CASSLLSDRAPNEQYF.

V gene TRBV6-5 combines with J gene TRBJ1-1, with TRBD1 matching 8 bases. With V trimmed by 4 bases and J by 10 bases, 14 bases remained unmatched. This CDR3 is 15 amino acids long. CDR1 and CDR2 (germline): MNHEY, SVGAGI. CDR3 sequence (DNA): TGTGCCAGCAGTTTCCAAGCGGACAGGGCGAAGGGAGCTTTCTTT. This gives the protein CASSFQADRAKGAFF.

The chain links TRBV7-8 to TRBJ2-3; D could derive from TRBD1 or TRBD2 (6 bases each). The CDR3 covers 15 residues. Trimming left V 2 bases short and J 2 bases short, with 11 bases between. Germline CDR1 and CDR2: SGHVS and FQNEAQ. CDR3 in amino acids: CASSLWGATTDTQYF. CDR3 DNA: TGTGCCAGCAGCTTATGGGGGGCGACCACAGATACGCAGTATTTT.

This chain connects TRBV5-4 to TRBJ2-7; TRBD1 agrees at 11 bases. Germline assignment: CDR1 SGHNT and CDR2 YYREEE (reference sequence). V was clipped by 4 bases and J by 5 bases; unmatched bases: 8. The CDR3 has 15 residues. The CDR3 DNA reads TGTGCCAGCAGCCTGAACGGACAGGGGGCAAACGAGCAGTACTTC. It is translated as CASSLNGQGANEQYF.

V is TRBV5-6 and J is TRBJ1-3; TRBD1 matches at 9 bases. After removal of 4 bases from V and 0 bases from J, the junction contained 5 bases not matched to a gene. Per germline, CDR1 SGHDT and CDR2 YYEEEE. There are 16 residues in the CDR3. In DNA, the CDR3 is TGTGCCAGCAGCCTGGGGACAGGGATCTCTGGAAACACCATATATTTT. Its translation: CASSLGTGISGNTIYF. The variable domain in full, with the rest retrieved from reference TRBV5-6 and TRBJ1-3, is DAGVTQSPTHLIKTRGQQVTLRCSPKSGHDTVSWYQQALGQGPQFIFQYYEEEERQRGNFPDRFSGHQFPNYSSELNVNALLLGDSALYLCASSLGTGISGNTIYFGEGSWLTVV.

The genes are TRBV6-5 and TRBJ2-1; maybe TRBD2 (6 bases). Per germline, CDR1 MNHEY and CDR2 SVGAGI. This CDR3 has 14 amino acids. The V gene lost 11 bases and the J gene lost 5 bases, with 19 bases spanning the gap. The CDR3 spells CAGGSSGTDNEQFF. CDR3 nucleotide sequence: TGTGCCGGAGGATCTTCCGGGACTGACAATGAGCAGTTCTTC.

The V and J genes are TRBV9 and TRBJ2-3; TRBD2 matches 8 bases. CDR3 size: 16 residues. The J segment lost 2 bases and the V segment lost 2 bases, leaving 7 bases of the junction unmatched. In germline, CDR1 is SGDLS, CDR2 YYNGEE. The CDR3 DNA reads TGTGCCAGCAGCGTCGGGATTAGCGGGAACACAGATACGCAGTATTTT. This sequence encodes CASSVGISGNTDTQYF.